The next 3 T cell receptor beta chains were all read from a single sample in a study of human T cells and chemical hapten exposure. The time point was: patch test 1, 2 weeks after DPC sensitization. As to treatment: therapeutic diphenylcyclopropenone sensitization with weekly scalp DPC. TCRdb fed the RACE reads into MiXCR, producing one record per CDR3 protein. The table shows 370,000 or so distinct CDR3 sequences, with about 4.4% occurring only once. The starting material was whole blood, obtained in connection with sensitization to the hapten diphenylcyclopropenone (DPC). These receptor sequences come from a woman aged 45-65 years with alopecia areata. Some clones in this sample may be carry-over from other donors' samples.

This clonotype appeared many times. The chain carries TRBV6-5 and TRBJ2-2; 8 bases are shared with TRBD1. Germline assignment: CDR1 MNHEY and CDR2 SVGAGI. The junction had 1 base not matched to a gene; V was cut back by 6 bases and J by 4 bases. The CDR3 length is 13 residues. The CDR3 DNA is TGTGCCAGCAGGGGACAGGCCACCGGGGAGCTGTTTTTT. This sequence encodes CASRGQATGELFF.

This clonotype was counted between two and nine times. The CDR3 reads CSANDKAGTDTQYF. DNA of the CDR3: TGCAGTGCTAACGATAAGGCGGGGACAGATACGCAGTATTTT. The rearrangement uses TRBV20-1 and TRBJ2-3; possibly TRBD2 for D (6 bases). The CDR3 is 14 residues long. V shed 4 bases and J shed 3 bases, with 14 bases lying between them. Germline V gives CDR1 DFQATT, CDR2 SNEGSKA (reference sequence).

The genes are TRBV5-1 and TRBJ1-1; TRBD1 aligns across 8 bases. Germline CDR1 SGHRS, CDR2 YFSETQ. The length of the CDR3 is 15 residues. V gave up 3 bases and J gave up 4 bases; unmatched junction bases: 8. The DNA of the CDR3 is TGCGCCAGCAGCTCCGACCCAGGGGGCTTCACTGAAGCTTTCTTT. This codes for CASSSDPGGFTEAFF.